Below, 12 T cell receptor beta chains from the same sample are listed, as sequenced in a study of T cell responses to AZD1222 COVID-19 vaccine. Data came from immunoSEQ multiplex PCR; TCRdb stores just in-frame clones and leaves some out. This repertoire shows more than 100,000 clones, approximately 86% found once; its top ten account for around 1.6%. Sample: peripheral blood, taken on day 0 of AZD1222 vaccination. These receptors originate from an adult in good health.

The chain couples TRBV4-2 to TRBJ2-1; 7 bases agree with TRBD1. V lost 4 bases to trimming and J lost 1 base; unmatched junction nucleotides: 7. CDR1 is LGHNA and CDR2 is YNFKEQ in the germline V gene. The CDR3 runs 16 residues. The CDR3 nucleotides read TGTGCCAGCAGCCCGATCGACAGGGCGTCCTACAATGAGCAGTTCTTC. Its protein is CASSPIDRASYNEQFF.

This chain connects TRBV5-1 to TRBJ2-7; TRBD1 aligns across 7 bases. This CDR3 spans 13 amino acids. Germline V CDR1 and CDR2: SGHRS, YFSETQ. The V gene end was trimmed by 4 bases and the J gene end by 1 base; junction bases not matched to a gene: 2. The CDR3 is CASSPGQSYEQYF. In nucleotides, the CDR3 is TGCGCCAGCAGCCCGGGACAGTCCTACGAGCAGTACTTC.

The chain carries TRBV12-3 or TRBV12-4 and TRBJ2-4; D may match TRBD1 or TRBD2 (5 bases each). V was pared by 5 bases and J by 6 bases, with 8 bases between. The CDR3 runs to 12 residues. The CDR3 loop reads CASSAGTNIQYF. CDR3 nucleotides: TGTGCCAGCAGTGCCGGGACAAACATTCAGTACTTC.

The chain carries TRBV5-1 and TRBJ1-2; D is undetermined. The CDR3 has 12 residues. Between the trimmed V and J ends, which lost 2 bases and 6 bases, there was a span of 8 bases. Germline lookup yields CDR1 SGHRS and CDR2 YFSETQ. The CDR3 protein is CASSFEANGYTF. In nucleotides, the CDR3 is TGCGCCAGCAGCTTTGAGGCCAATGGCTACACCTTC.

The chain recombines TRBV28 with TRBJ1-6; no clear D gene. CDR3 length equals 13 residues. V was trimmed by 6 bases and J by 5 bases, leaving 8 bases between them. Germline V CDR1 and CDR2: MDHEN, SYDVKM. The DNA of the CDR3 is TGTGCCAGCAGGGTGTACCATAATTCACCCCTCCACTTT. It codes for CASRVYHNSPLHF. The full variable domain, its missing parts supplied by reference TRBV28 and TRBJ1-6, is DVKVTQSSRYLVKRTGEKVFLECVQDMDHENMFWYRQDPGLGLRLIYFSYDVKMKEKGDIPEGYSVSREKKERFSLILESASTNQTSMYLCASRVYHNSPLHFGNGTRLTVT.

The genes are TRBV30 and TRBJ2-7, with 7 bases aligning to TRBD1. Germline lookup yields CDR1 GTSNPN and CDR2 SVGIG (reference sequence). CDR3 length: 19 amino acids. V lost 5 bases to trimming and J lost 2 bases; unmatched junction nucleotides: 24. CDR3 amino acids: CAWGPIQGNEQYSPYEQYF. Here the CDR3 DNA reads TGTGCCTGGGGACCAATACAGGGGAACGAGCAGTACTCGCCCTACGAGCAGTACTTC. Drawing the rest from reference TRBV30 and TRBJ2-7, the complete variable domain is SQTIHQWPATLVQPVGSPLSLECTVEGTSNPNLYWYRQAAGRGLQLLFYSVGIGQISSEVPQNLSASRPQDRQFILSSKKLLLSDSGFYLCAWGPIQGNEQYSPYEQYFGPGTRLTVT.

V usage is TRBV5-6 and J usage is TRBJ1-5; D is ambiguous. CDR1 is SGHDT and CDR2 is YYEEEE in the germline V gene. CDR3 length equals 14 residues. Trimming shortened V by 2 bases and J by 9 bases, and 15 bases separated the two germline ends. The CDR3 spells CASSFRQAGGPQHF. CDR3 in DNA: TGTGCCAGCAGCTTCCGGCAGGCAGGTGGGCCCCAGCATTTT.

The chain employs TRBV28 and TRBJ1-2, with a weak D call TRBD1 (5 bases). CDR1 is MDHEN, CDR2 SYDVKM, per germline. The CDR3 sequence is 12 residues long. Deletions cut 2 bases from V and 4 bases from J, with 5 bases between. The CDR3, as DNA: TGTGCCAGCAGTTTACAGGGCTATGGCTACACCTTC. Protein: CASSLQGYGYTF.

The chain is built from TRBV24-1 and TRBJ2-1; D uncertain. Germline V lookup: CDR1 KGHDR, CDR2 SFDVKD. The V end lost 4 bases, the J end lost 9 bases, and 15 bases lay between the germline ends. This CDR3 has 14 amino acids. In DNA form, the CDR3 reads TGTGCCACCAGTGAAGGTGGGGATATCAGTGAGCAGTTCTTC. It specifies CATSEGGDISEQFF.

The rearrangement links TRBV7-2 to TRBJ1-1; 8 positions agree with TRBD1. The CDR3 spans 12 residues. The V and J ends lost 4 bases and 9 bases, in that order; junction bases with no gene match: 4. Germline CDR1 is SGHTA and CDR2 is FQGNSA. The CDR3, as DNA: TGTGCCAGCAGCTCGGACAGGGTGAAAGCTTTCTTT. Its translation is CASSSDRVKAFF.

This clone has a single count. V gene TRBV27 combines with J gene TRBJ2-5; either TRBD1 or TRBD2 may supply D (5 bases each). Trimming took 6 bases from V and 5 from J, leaving 13 bases between them. The length of the CDR3 is 13 residues. Germline V gives CDR1 MNHEY, CDR2 SMNVEV (reference sequence). CDR3 amino acids: CASRGVGMETQYF. The DNA of the CDR3 is TGTGCCAGCAGGGGGGTAGGGATGGAGACCCAGTACTTC.

The rearrangement joins TRBV5-5 to TRBJ1-5; D perhaps matches TRBD1 (6 bases). V lost 0 bases to trimming and J lost 3 bases, with 13 bases between them. Germline loops: CDR1 SGHKS, CDR2 YYEKEE (reference sequence). This CDR3 spans 16 amino acids. CDR3 protein: CASSLAAGADNQPQHF. CDR3 nucleotides: TGTGCCAGCAGCTTGGCGGCAGGGGCAGACAATCAGCCCCAGCATTTT.